A single sample gave rise to the 15 T cell receptor beta chains below, sequenced in a study of CD8 T cells in ankylosing spondylitis. Points from the study as a whole: Seemingly distinctive of ankylosing spondylitis blood was a TCR beta motif formed by eight highly homologous variants.

Each CDR3 protein is one row after TCRdb ran MiXCR on the 5' RACE reads. Of about 330,000 distinct CDR3 sequences in the sample, approximately 8.2% were seen once. These receptors have no known antigen. Sequencing input: blood, either unsorted or a sorted T cell fraction (not recorded which). The origin of the receptors is a male donor with ankylosing spondylitis.

This clonotype has just a few counts. J is TRBJ2-3 and V is TRBV28; TRBD1 is a possible D gene (6 bases). V gave up 4 bases and J gave up 2 bases, with 16 bases separating them. Per the germline V gene, CDR1 is MDHEN and CDR2 is SYDVKM. The CDR3 loop spans 16 amino acids. CDR3 region: CASSSFSTGHTDTQYF. In DNA, the CDR3 is TGTGCCAGCAGTTCCTTCTCGACAGGACACACAGATACGCAGTATTTT.

CDR3 loop: CSVGTSSLSYEQYF. The DNA for the CDR3 is TGCAGCGTTGGAACTAGCTCCCTCTCCTACGAGCAGTACTTC. The rearrangement links TRBV29-1 to TRBJ2-7, with TRBD2 as a possible D gene (6 bases). CDR3 size: 14 residues. Trimming shortened V by 4 bases and J by 0 bases, and 13 bases separated the two germline ends. Germline values: CDR1 SQVTM, CDR2 ANQGSEA.

The table lists this clonotype with many counts. The genes are TRBV5-6 and TRBJ1-3; D is ambiguous. Between the trimmed V and J ends, which lost 1 base and 2 bases, there was a span of 10 bases. Germline assignment: CDR1 SGHDT and CDR2 YYEEEE. CDR3 length: 15 amino acids. The CDR3 nucleotides read TGTGCCAGCAGCTTGTCCGGACTTGCTGGAAACACCATATATTTT. Translated, it gives CASSLSGLAGNTIYF.

In its sample, this clonotype was seen many times. This chain joins TRBV10-3 and TRBJ1-3; no firm D call. The CDR3 length is 14 residues. Germline V gives CDR1 ENHRY, CDR2 SYGVKD. The V gene lost 7 bases and the J gene lost 0 bases, with 10 bases spanning the gap. CDR3 in DNA: TGTGCCATCAAGTCGACAAGCTCTGGAAACACCATATATTTT. Its translation: CAIKSTSSGNTIYF.

V gene TRBV3-1 combines with J gene TRBJ2-4; 11 bases match TRBD1. CDR1 and CDR2 (germline): LGHDT, YNNKEL (reference sequence). The ends lost 7 bases at V and 0 bases at J; junction bases unmatched: 14. The CDR3 sequence is 19 residues long. In nucleotides, the CDR3 is TGTGCCAGCACCCCGTCCGGACAGGGGGCCTTCTTAGCCAAAAACATTCAGTACTTC. Residues: CASTPSGQGAFLAKNIQYF. The full variable domain, rest sourced from reference TRBV3-1 and TRBJ2-4, is DTAVSQTPKYLVTQMGNDKSIKCEQNLGHDTMYWYKQDSKKFLKIMFSYNNKELIINETVPNRFSPKSPDKAHLNLHINSLELGDSAVYFCASTPSGQGAFLAKNIQYFGAGTRLSVL.

The chain carries TRBV7-9 and TRBJ1-5, with D unresolved. The V end lost 0 bases, the J end lost 0 bases, and 3 bases lay between the germline ends. The CDR3 is 14 residues long. CDR1 and CDR2 from the germline V gene are SEHNR and FQNEAQ (reference sequence). The CDR3 loop is CASSLANSNQPQHF. As DNA, the CDR3 is TGTGCCAGCAGCTTAGCAAATAGCAATCAGCCCCAGCATTTT.

This clonotype was seen at least ten times. The CDR3 loop reads CASSGTSGSTDTQYF. The CDR3 DNA follows: TGTGCCAGCAGCGGGACTAGCGGGAGTACAGATACGCAGTATTTT. The V and J genes are TRBV12-3 or TRBV12-4 and TRBJ2-3, with 14 bases fitting TRBD2. CDR3 size: 15 residues. J gave up 3 bases and V 6 bases, and 2 bases lay outside the gene matches.

This clonotype was counted many times. This chain links TRBV11-2 with TRBJ2-2, with 8 bases fitting TRBD1. V shed 4 bases and J 4 bases; nucleotides not matched to a gene: 14. Germline CDR1 SGHAT, CDR2 FQNNGV. This CDR3 is 18 amino acids long. Here the CDR3 reads CASSSPPFRGRSTGELFF. Here the CDR3 DNA reads TGTGCCAGCAGCTCCCCCCCTTTCAGGGGGCGTAGCACCGGGGAGCTGTTTTTT.

This clonotype has ten or more counts. The chain carries TRBV10-3 and TRBJ2-3; 8 bases line up with TRBD2. Per germline, CDR1 ENHRY and CDR2 SYGVKD. J gave up 2 bases and V 0 bases, and 4 bases lay outside the gene matches. The CDR3 consists of 16 residues. The CDR3 is CAISESPGGLTDTQYF. DNA for the CDR3: TGTGCCATCAGTGAGTCCCCGGGAGGGCTCACAGATACGCAGTATTTT.

The chain links TRBV7-9 to TRBJ2-1; 10 nucleotides agree with TRBD2. V gave up 5 bases and J gave up 2 bases; unmatched junction bases: 9. The CDR3 loop spans 17 amino acids. The germline CDR1 and CDR2 sequences are SEHNR and FQNEAQ (reference sequence). In DNA form, the CDR3 reads TGTGCCAGCAGCAACCGACTAGCGGGTCACGCCTACAATGAGCAGTTCTTC. This codes for CASSNRLAGHAYNEQFF.

There are many counts of this clonotype. This chain connects TRBV5-1 to TRBJ2-2, with 9 bases lining up with TRBD1. V gave up 4 bases and J gave up 3 bases; unmatched junction bases: 10. Germline V gene data show CDR1 as SGHRS and CDR2 as YFSETQ. The CDR3 has 17 residues. Here the CDR3 DNA reads TGCGCCAGCAGCCTGCATCAGACAGGGGGGGACACCGGGGAGCTGTTTTTT. Amino acid sequence: CASSLHQTGGDTGELFF. Based on the CDR3 plus reference TRBV5-1 and TRBJ2-2, the full variable domain is KAGVTQTPRYLIKTRGQQVTLSCSPISGHRSVSWYQQTPGQGLQFLFEYFSETQRNKGNFPGRFSGRQFSNSRSEMNVSTLELGDSALYLCASSLHQTGGDTGELFFGEGSRLTVL.

The chain employs TRBV12-3 or TRBV12-4 and TRBJ2-1, with TRBD2 identical over 9 bases. Germline trimming cut 4 bases from V and 2 bases from J; bases unmatched to any gene: 6. The CDR3 runs to 16 residues. This CDR3 is CASSSGTSSPYNEQFF. The CDR3 DNA reads as TGTGCCAGCAGTTCCGGGACTAGCTCCCCCTACAATGAGCAGTTCTTC.

This clonotype was counted a few times. This chain connects TRBV15 to TRBJ2-7, with 9 bases fitting TRBD2. Germline V gives CDR1 LNHNV, CDR2 YYDKDF (reference sequence). With 0 bases clipped from V and 4 bases from J, the junction kept 1 base outside the gene matches. The CDR3 spans 14 residues. CDR3 bases: TGTGCCACCAGCAGAGACGCGGGAGGGTACGAGCAGTACTTC. Translation gives CATSRDAGGYEQYF.

The chain links TRBV7-9 to TRBJ1-4; D gene uncertain. The CDR3 is 16 residues long. Germline CDR1 reads SEHNR; CDR2 reads FQNEAQ (reference sequence). V gave up 4 bases and J gave up 7 bases, with 19 bases separating them. The CDR3 loop reads CASSSVLGRGGEKLFF. The CDR3 coding sequence is TGTGCCAGCAGCTCCGTCCTAGGTCGCGGAGGTGAAAAACTGTTTTTT.

This clonotype was detected ten times or more. The CDR3 spells CASSYGRAFEQFF. Written as DNA, the CDR3 is TGTGCCAGCAGTTACGGCAGAGCGTTTGAGCAGTTCTTC. The chain joins TRBV6-2 or TRBV6-3 to TRBJ2-1; D ambiguous. CDR1 MNHEY and CDR2 SVGEGT come from the germline V gene. Trimming pared 2 bases from V and 9 bases from J, leaving 11 bases between. The CDR3 extends over 13 amino acids.